This TCR beta chain was sequenced during a study of cytomegalovirus exposure and HLA in healthy donors. Researchers ran the PCR with 60 Vbeta and 13 Jbeta primers. Measured with immunoSEQ multiplex PCR; TCRdb has only the in-frame clones, and not every one. The table has around 100,000 clones, around 80% seen once. Unmatched junction bases numbered 6, after V lost 3 bases and J lost 4 bases. Germline V gene sequence: CDR1 SGDLS, CDR2 YYNGEE. The CDR3 consists of 16 residues. The chain couples TRBV9 to TRBJ2-1; 11 bases match TRBD2. This TCR derives from a man in his forties or fifties in good health and CMV-seropositive. Sequenced material: PBMCs. The CDR3 region has the DNA TGTGCCAGCAGCGGAACTAGCGGGGGTTCGTACAATGAGCAGTTCTTC. Its translation: CASSGTSGGSYNEQFF.